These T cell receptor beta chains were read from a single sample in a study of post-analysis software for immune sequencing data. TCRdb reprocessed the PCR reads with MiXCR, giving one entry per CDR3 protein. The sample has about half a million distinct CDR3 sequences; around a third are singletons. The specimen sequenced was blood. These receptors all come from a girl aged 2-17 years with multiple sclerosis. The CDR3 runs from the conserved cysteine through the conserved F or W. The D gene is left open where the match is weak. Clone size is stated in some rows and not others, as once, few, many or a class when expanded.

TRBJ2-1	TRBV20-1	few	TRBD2	TGCAGTGCCCACTCCCCGACGGGGGGGCGAAATGAGCAGTTCTTC	CSAHSPTGGRNEQFF
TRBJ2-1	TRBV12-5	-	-	TGTGCTAGTGGTCCTGGACAGAGCTCCTACAATGAGCAGTTCTTC	CASGPGQSSYNEQFF
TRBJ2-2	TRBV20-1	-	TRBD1	TGCAGTGCTAGCCGGACAGGGGGTTTCACCGGGGAGCTGTTTTTT	CSASRTGGFTGELFF
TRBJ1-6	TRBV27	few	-	TGTGCCAGCAGTTTATGGCCGAATAATTCACCCCTCCACTTT	CASSLWPNNSPLHF
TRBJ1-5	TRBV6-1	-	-	TGTGCCAGCAGGAGTAACCTTAGCAATCAGCCCCAGCATTTT	CASRSNLSNQPQHF
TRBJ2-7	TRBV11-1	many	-	TGTGCCAGCAGCCCTTCTAGAGGCGAGCAGTACTTC	CASSPSRGEQYF
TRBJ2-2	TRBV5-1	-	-	TGCGCCAGCAGCTTGGGGGTAGCGTACACCGGGGAGCTGTTTTTT	CASSLGVAYTGELFF
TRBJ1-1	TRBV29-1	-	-	TGCAGCGTTGTGAACCAGGTTAACACTGAAGCTTTCTTT	CSVVNQVNTEAFF
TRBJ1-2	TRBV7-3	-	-	TGTGCCAGCAGCTTAAAAGGGACCTATGGCTACACCTTC	CASSLKGTYGYTF
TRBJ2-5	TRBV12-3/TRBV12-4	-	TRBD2	TGTGCCAGCAGATTCACAGCGGGGGGCGAAGAGACCCAGTACTTC	CASRFTAGGEETQYF
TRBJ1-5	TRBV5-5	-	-	TGTGCCAGCAGCTTGGAAGAAGGCTTTCAGCCCCAGCATTTT	CASSLEEGFQPQHF
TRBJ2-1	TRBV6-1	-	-	TGTGCCAGCAGTGAAGCTGAACGACTATCTCGGTTCTTC	CASSEAERLSRFF
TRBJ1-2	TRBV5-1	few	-	TGCGCCAGCAGCTCCGGGACCATCAACTATGGCTACACCTTC	CASSSGTINYGYTF
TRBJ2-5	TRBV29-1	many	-	TGCAGCGCCGCAGGGCCGGCCTCTCAAGAGACCCAGTACTTC	CSAAGPASQETQYF
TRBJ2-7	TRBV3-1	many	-	TGTGCCAGCAGCCAAGGGGGGATTTCCTACGAGCAGTACTTC	CASSQGGISYEQYF
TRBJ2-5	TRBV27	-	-	TGTGCCAGCAGTCCCGACATATTACGGGCGGAGCAGTACTTC	CASSPDILRAEQYF
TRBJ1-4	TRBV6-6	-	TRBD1	TGTGCCGGCAGTTACTCAGGGGGAGATGAAAAACTGTTTTTT	CAGSYSGGDEKLFF
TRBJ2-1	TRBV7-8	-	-	TGTGCCAGCAGAAATTTGCACGGGGGCTACAATGAGCAGTTCTTC	CASRNLHGGYNEQFF
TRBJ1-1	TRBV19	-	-	TGTGCCAGTAGTATCCCCGGGGTAGCCACTGAAGCTTTCTTT	CASSIPGVATEAFF
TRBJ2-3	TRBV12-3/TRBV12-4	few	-	TGTGCCAGCAGTGACGGGACCGGTACGCAGTATTTT	CASSDGTGTQYF
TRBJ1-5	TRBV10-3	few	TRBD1	TGTGCCATCAGTGGACAGGGATTTCAGCCCCAGCATTTT	CAISGQGFQPQHF
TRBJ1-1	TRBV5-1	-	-	TGCGCCAGCAGCCCCCGGGACGGGTGGGGCACTGAAGCTTTCTTT	CASSPRDGWGTEAFF
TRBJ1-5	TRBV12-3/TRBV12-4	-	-	TGTGCCAGCAGTCCGGCGGGGGGCGGGCAGCCCCAGCATTTT	CASSPAGGGQPQHF
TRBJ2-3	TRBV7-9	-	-	TGTGCCAGCAGCCCGACTACTAACACAGATACGCAGTATTTT	CASSPTTNTDTQYF
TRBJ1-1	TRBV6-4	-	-	TGTGCCAGCAGTGACTCGACTTCTGAAGCTTTCTTT	CASSDSTSEAFF
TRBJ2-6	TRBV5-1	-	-	TGCGCCAGCAGCTTAGGGCCAGGGGTCTCTGGGGCCAACGTCCTGACTTTC	CASSLGPGVSGANVLTF
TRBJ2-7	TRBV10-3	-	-	TGTGCCATCAGTGAGTCGGCTCATCTCAGGGACGAGCAGTACTTC	CAISESAHLRDEQYF
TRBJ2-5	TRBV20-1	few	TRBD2	TGCAGTGCTAGGATCCCTAGCGGGGGGGCCCAAGAGACCCAGTACTTC	CSARIPSGGAQETQYF